A selection of T cell receptor beta chains follows, all from one sample in a study of CD8+CD57+ T cells in acquired aplastic anemia. TCRdb re-called the reads with MiXCR, one entry per CDR3 protein. The sample consists of some 180,000 distinct CDR3 sequences, 40% to 50% of them appearing once. The source material was sorted CD4+, CD8+, or CD8+CD57+ T cells (not recorded which) from PBMCs. Receptors originate from a human donor in good health. Each CDR3 is given with its conserved first and last residue. D genes are given only for firm matches. Some rows mark clone size as missing; the rest say once, few, many or name a class of expanded clone.

J | V | size | D | CDR3 | DNA
TRBJ1-5 | TRBV6-1 | many | - | CASTGGAHNQPQHF | TGTGCCAGCACCGGAGGGGCTCACAATCAGCCCCAGCATTTT
TRBJ1-2 | TRBV20-1 | many | - | CSASRLQGNYGYTF | TGCAGTGCTAGCCGGCTACAGGGTAACTATGGCTACACCTTC
TRBJ2-1 | TRBV25-1 | - | - | CASSLGGRGYNEQFF | TGTGCCAGCAGTTTAGGGGGGCGCGGTTACAATGAGCAGTTCTTC
TRBJ2-7 | TRBV20-1 | many | TRBD1 | CSPELLGSRTGGTEQYF | TGCAGTCCTGAACTGCTCGGTTCTCGGACAGGGGGAACCGAGCAGTACTTC
TRBJ2-7 | TRBV29-1 | - | TRBD2 | CSVEEYSGGVVYEQYF | TGCAGCGTTGAAGAATATAGCGGGGGGGTGGTCTACGAGCAGTACTTC
TRBJ2-7 | TRBV5-1 | many | - | CASSSGVSYEQYF | TGCGCCAGCAGCTCGGGAGTCTCCTACGAGCAGTACTTC
TRBJ2-1 | TRBV24-1 | once | TRBD2 | CATSGSGTSGRAAQFF | TGTGCCACCAGTGGTTCCGGGACTAGCGGGAGGGCGGCGCAGTTCTTC
TRBJ1-2 | TRBV6-2/TRBV6-3 | - | - | CASSQGHNYGYTF | TGTGCCAGCAGCCAGGGACACAACTATGGCTACACCTTC
TRBJ1-3 | TRBV10-3 | many | TRBD1 | CAISRTGASGNTIYF | TGTGCCATCAGTCGGACAGGGGCGAGTGGAAACACCATATATTTT
TRBJ2-6 | TRBV15 | - | - | CATSRDLRVSGANVLTF | TGTGCCACCAGCAGAGATCTTCGCGTGTCTGGGGCCAACGTCCTGACTTTC
TRBJ2-5 | TRBV3-1 | - | TRBD2 | CASSLLAGPQTQYF | TGTGCCAGCAGCCTACTAGCGGGACCCCAGACCCAGTACTTC
TRBJ1-3 | TRBV19 | many | - | CASTVGPSGNTIYF | TGTGCCAGTACCGTCGGACCCTCTGGAAACACCATATATTTT
TRBJ1-2 | TRBV19 | - | - | CASSIRGDDYGYTF | TGTGCCAGTAGTATAAGAGGGGACGACTATGGCTACACCTTC
TRBJ1-1 | TRBV19 | - | TRBD1 | CASSGTGGTEAFF | TGTGCCAGCTCCGGGACAGGGGGCACTGAAGCTTTCTTT
TRBJ1-5 | TRBV4-2 | many | - | CASSRGQIFDNQPQHF | TGTGCCAGCAGCCGTGGACAGATCTTTGACAATCAGCCCCAGCATTTT
TRBJ1-1 | TRBV12-3/TRBV12-4 | few | - | CASSLGRTEAFF | TGTGCCAGCAGTCTAGGGAGAACTGAAGCTTTCTTT
TRBJ2-5 | TRBV14 | - | - | CASSQNTRETQYF | TGTGCCAGCAGCCAAAACACAAGAGAGACCCAGTACTTC
TRBJ2-1 | TRBV29-1 | many | TRBD2 | CSVSRTSGYNEQFF | TGCAGCGTTAGCCGGACTAGCGGGTACAATGAGCAGTTCTTC
TRBJ2-3 | TRBV10-1 | - | TRBD2 | CASSEPGLAGEDTQYF | TGCGCCAGCAGTGAGCCGGGACTAGCGGGAGAGGATACGCAGTATTTT
TRBJ2-1 | TRBV2 | once | TRBD2 | CASSGLAVGNEQFF | TGTGCCAGCAGTGGCCTAGCGGTAGGTAATGAGCAGTTCTTC
TRBJ1-5 | TRBV5-1 | - | TRBD1 | CASSPGQGHQPQHF | TGCGCCAGCAGCCCGGGACAGGGGCATCAGCCCCAGCATTTT
TRBJ1-4 | TRBV10-3 | - | TRBD1 | CATRGQGGINEKLFF | TGTGCCACCCGCGGACAGGGGGGAATTAATGAAAAACTGTTTTTT
TRBJ2-7 | TRBV10-3 | - | TRBD2 | CAIRPFSGSSYEQYF | TGTGCCATCAGGCCGTTTAGCGGGAGCTCCTACGAGCAGTACTTC
TRBJ2-7 | TRBV6-1 | many | - | CASSPTYTRSYEQYF | TGTGCCAGCAGCCCTACTTACACCCGCTCCTACGAGCAGTACTTC
TRBJ2-3 | TRBV30 | - | - | CAWNTQRGFTQYF | TGTGCCTGGAACACCCAGAGGGGGTTCACGCAGTATTTT
TRBJ2-1 | TRBV12-3/TRBV12-4 | many | - | CASRLYGGLYNEQFF | TGTGCCAGCAGACTCTACGGTGGGCTCTACAATGAGCAGTTCTTC
TRBJ1-2 | TRBV29-1 | many | TRBD1 | CSVEDRDRGSFYGYTF | TGCAGCGTTGAAGATCGAGACAGGGGGTCATTTTATGGCTACACCTTC
TRBJ2-7 | TRBV7-2 | many | - | CASSRDLWSVYEQYF | TGTGCCAGCAGTCGGGACCTTTGGTCTGTCTACGAGCAGTACTTC
TRBJ1-5 | TRBV2 | - | TRBD1 | CASRAGTGGQPQHF | TGTGCCAGCAGGGCCGGGACAGGGGGTCAGCCCCAGCATTTT
TRBJ1-1 | TRBV2 | - | - | CATLGTGPEAFF | TGTGCCACTCTCGGCACAGGTCCTGAAGCTTTCTTT
TRBJ2-2 | TRBV10-3 | few | TRBD2 | CAIRSGTSGTGELFF | TGTGCCATCAGAAGCGGGACTAGCGGAACCGGGGAGCTGTTTTTT
TRBJ2-7 | TRBV24-1 | few | - | CATSDVTSSYEQYF | TGTGCCACCAGTGATGTGACGAGCTCCTACGAGCAGTACTTC
TRBJ1-1 | TRBV24-1 | few | - | CATSDAGGEHEAFF | TGTGCCACCAGTGATGCGGGGGGGGAGCATGAAGCTTTCTTT
TRBJ2-7 | TRBV2 | few | - | CASRGRGYEQYF | TGTGCCAGCAGGGGTCGTGGGTACGAGCAGTACTTC